This T cell receptor (beta chain) stems from a study of T-cell reconstitution after alpha-beta-depleted transplantation in children. General study points: By one year post-transplant, T-cell counts and diversity largely arose from T cells that were newly produced. Surviving recipient T cells and thymic progenitors produced the high day-60 TCRbeta diversity seen in some patients. Reportedly, roughly two months post-transplant, alpha-beta T cells arose from several hundred expanded graft clones.

Unique molecular identifiers were built into the TCRbeta library. MiXCR, applied by TCRdb to the PCR reads, yields one record per CDR3 protein. Here the sample spans 330,000 or so distinct CDR3 sequences, 10% being singletons. Germline V lookup: CDR1 SGHTA, CDR2 FQGNSA. The V segment lost 1 base and the J segment 5 bases; nucleotides outside the gene matches: 1. The CDR3 length is 14 residues. Many counts were recorded for this clonotype. Its matching antigen is unknown. This sample comprised PBMCs, obtained before TCRalphabeta/CD19-depleted stem cell transplant. The V call is TRBV7-2, the J call TRBJ2-5; 10 positions agree with TRBD2. The receptor was derived from a boy in the first two years of life with acute myeloid leukemia, due to receive a stem cell transplant. CDR3 DNA: TGTGCCAGCAGCTTAGGGGGACTAGCGGAGACCCAGTACTTC. This encodes CASSLGGLAETQYF. Together with reference TRBV7-2 and TRBJ2-5, the CDR3 gives the full variable domain: GAGVSQSPSNKVTEKGKDVELRCDPISGHTALYWYRQSLGQGLEFLIYFQGNSAPDKSGLPSDRFSAERTGGSVSTLTIQRTQQEDSAVYLCASSLGGLAETQYFGPGTRLLVL.